This entry concerns a single TCR beta chain. Its recognized antigen is unknown. Base qualities were left out, and no much larger clone turns up one base away. The time point label here, explained by the study, means: cycle 1 day 1 (C1D1), immediately before nivolumab initiation. Every trial patient had relapsed after autologous stem cell transplantation, and cohorts A, B and C differed in prior brentuximab vedotin exposure. The trial cohort included fewer than 65 patients with relapsed/refractory classical Hodgkin lymphoma, and each patient had a best overall response of complete response, partial response or progressive disease. Trial patients were treated with single-agent nivolumab in the multi-cohort phase II CheckMate 205 trial. An independent review committee assessed best overall response by applying the 2007 International Working Group response criteria. PBMCs from the trial were collected at three points: immediately before nivolumab initiation (C1D1), and during therapy at cycle 2 day 1 and cycle 4 day 1. Peripheral blood was collected in 8 mL Vacutainer Cell Preparation Tubes, from which PBMCs were isolated by centrifugation and then cryopreserved.

The entry originates in a study of PD-1 blockade in classical Hodgkin lymphoma (dated by TCRdb to the early 2020s). Turning to the overall study: Nivolumab dosing was 3 mg/kg intravenously every 2 weeks, continuing until either disease progression or unacceptable toxicity. The study used CyTOF and TCR beta sequencing to define a peripheral blood immune signature of response to PD-1 blockade in classical Hodgkin lymphoma.

Genomic DNA was isolated using the Qiagen DNeasy kit from unsorted PBMCs as well as from negatively selected CD4+ and CD8+ fractions. TCR beta CDR3 regions were amplified by immunoSEQ multiplex PCR using primers annealing to V and J segments. A synthetic immune receptor repertoire was used to minimize amplification bias, and any residual bias was removed computationally once sequencing was done. In the original analysis: Custom Python scripts were used to quantify repertoire diversity as the Shannon entropy index. Unsorted, CD4+ and CD8+ repertoires were examined separately, except in combined analyses, for which CD4+ and CD8+ sequences were merged in silico. Clonal expansion was defined as at least a 2-fold frequency increase after treatment relative to C1D1, with a pseudocount of 0.5 for undetected baseline clones. Clones with 0 or 1 copy at C1D1 were defined as singleton clones, while clones with 2 or more copies were defined as non-singleton clones. By matching protein sequences in sorted samples from the same patient, clones expanded in unsorted samples were annotated as CD4+, CD8+ or unknown. Wilcoxon tests on paired samples were used to test changes in diversity from C1D1 to C4D1. Sourced from immuneACCESS, this table was stored by TCRdb with only in-frame sequences that have V and J called. A share of the clones is absent; for the studies checked, an unresolved V gene accounts for under half, and the remainder has no known explanation. V, J and clone size were drawn from that table, and D and trimming were deduced from the DNA. In all, the sample holds some 41,000 clones, and approximately 80% of those were seen once. Of the sample, roughly 11% falls within the top ten clones.

General findings and caveats noted by the study authors: Newly diagnosed patients were reported to have lower baseline TCR diversity than healthy donors, and relapsed/refractory patients were reported to have lower baseline TCR diversity still. By C4D1, a significant rise was seen in CD4+ TCR diversity but not in CD8+ TCR diversity (p=0.0027 vs p=0.16), and the rise was most apparent among complete responders (p=0.02). The study was limited to a single clinical trial cohort, and causes of repertoire differences, possibly disease activity or prior therapy, remained undefined. Diversity was lower in patients who began nivolumab less than 1 year after ASCT, so these patients were left out of later analyses to avoid confounding by immune reconstitution. Among trial patients, those achieving complete response had baseline diversity similar to that of newly diagnosed patients, while diversity was significantly lower in partial responders and progressors.

This TCR was sampled from a human donor with classical Hodgkin lymphoma. Sequenced material: peripheral blood mononuclear cells (PBMCs), taken at baseline.

Here the CDR3 is given as CASSFWGWTSGIRAETQYF. The DNA sequence follows: TGTGCCAGCAGCTTTTGGGGGTGGACTAGCGGGATTCGGGCAGAGACCCAGTACTTC. Recombination linked TRBV5-6 to TRBJ2-5, with TRBD2 identical over 12 junction bases. The CDR3 runs 19 amino acids, cysteine and phenylalanine included. Only the CDR3 DNA is retained, 57 bases long and in frame from the first base. Reading the germline V gene gives CDR1 SGHDT and CDR2 YYEEEE. For this chain, trimming is 2 bases at the V end and 4 bases at the J end, and the number of junction bases without a gene match is 15. Where the CDR3 stops, the reference TRBV5-6 and TRBJ2-5 genes take over; the full variable domain is DAGVTQSPTHLIKTRGQQVTLRCSPKSGHDTVSWYQQALGQGPQFIFQYYEEEERQRGNFPDRFSGHQFPNYSSELNVNALLLGDSALYLCASSFWGWTSGIRAETQYFGPGTRLLVL.